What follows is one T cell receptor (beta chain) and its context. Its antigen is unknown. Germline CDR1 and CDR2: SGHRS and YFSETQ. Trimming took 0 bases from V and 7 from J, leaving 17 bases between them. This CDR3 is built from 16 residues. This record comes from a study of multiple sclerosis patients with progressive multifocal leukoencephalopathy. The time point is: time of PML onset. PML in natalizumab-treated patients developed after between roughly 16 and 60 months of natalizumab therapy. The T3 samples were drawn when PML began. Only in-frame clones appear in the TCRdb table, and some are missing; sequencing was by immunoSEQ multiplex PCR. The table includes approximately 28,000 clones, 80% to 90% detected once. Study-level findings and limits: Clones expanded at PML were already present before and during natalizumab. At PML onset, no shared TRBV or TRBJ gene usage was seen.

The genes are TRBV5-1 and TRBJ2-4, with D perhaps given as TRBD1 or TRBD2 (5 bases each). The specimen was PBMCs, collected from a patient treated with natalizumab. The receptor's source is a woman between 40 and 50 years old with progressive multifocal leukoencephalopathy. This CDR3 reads CASSLGTMGSVNIQYF. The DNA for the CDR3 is TGCGCCAGCAGCTTGGGGACAATGGGTAGCGTGAACATTCAGTACTTC. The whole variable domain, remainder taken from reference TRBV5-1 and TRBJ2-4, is KAGVTQTPRYLIKTRGQQVTLSCSPISGHRSVSWYQQTPGQGLQFLFEYFSETQRNKGNFPGRFSGRQFSNSRSEMNVSTLELGDSALYLCASSLGTMGSVNIQYFGAGTRLSVL.